This TCR beta chain was documented in a study of naive and memory T cell subsets. Study findings and constraints: In naive cells, over 85% of TCR sequences were seen only once. Possibly reflecting memory cells re-expressing CD45RA, a few larger clonotypes occurred in naive repertoires, especially CD8.

Both TRBC1 and TRBC2 were covered by a beta constant-region primer of two equimolar oligonucleotides. Nested alpha and beta constant-region primers with the SP2 primer drove four PCR rounds on ligated cDNA. TCRdb passed the UMI-ligation and nested PCR reads through MiXCR, listing each CDR3 protein once. The sample includes over 110,000 distinct CDR3 sequences, about 20% seen only once; the top ten take 0.5% to 0.75%. This clonotype was seen only a few times. Antigen unknown. This CDR3 has 14 residues. Germline V lookup: CDR1 MDHEN, CDR2 SYDVKM. The V end lost 4 bases, the J end lost 7 bases, and 13 bases lay between the germline ends.

The sample taken for sequencing was naive CD8+ T cells from blood. This clonotype was sampled from a human donor in good health. V gene TRBV28 combines with J gene TRBJ1-4; D is unclear. CDR3 bases: TGTGCCAGCAGTTATCGCATTGTTGGTGAAAAACTGTTTTTT. This gives the protein CASSYRIVGEKLFF. Full variable domain (outside the CDR3, taken from reference TRBV28 and TRBJ1-4): DVKVTQSSRYLVKRTGEKVFLECVQDMDHENMFWYRQDPGLGLRLIYFSYDVKMKEKGDIPEGYSVSREKKERFSLILESASTNQTSMYLCASSYRIVGEKLFFGSGTQLSVL.